The T cell receptor (beta chain) described here comes from a study of a mutant IDH1 vaccine in newly diagnosed glioma. Background on the study: Treated patients had a mean age of approximately 41 years and a sex split that was roughly 62% male and roughly 40% female. Standard pretreatment was either radiotherapy, temozolomide, or, for most, radiochemotherapy with temozolomide. Study-level results: Pseudoprogression seemed unlinked to shifts in top peripheral T cell clonotypes.

Documented time point: baseline, week 1 (first vaccination visit). Treatment reported: pre-vaccination baseline after standard-of-care therapy. New IDH1-mutant, ATRX-lost WHO grade 3 or 4 astrocytomas occurred in donors. This clone was observed a single time. What it binds is unknown. A read error may produce the germline difference seen at one junction end. Other DNA sequences in this sample translate to the same CDR3. This CDR3 has 13 amino acids. From germline, CDR1 is SEHNR and CDR2 FQNEAQ (reference sequence). The method was immunoSEQ multiplex PCR; TCRdb's version includes in-frame clones alone and lacks a portion of them. The sample comprises approximately 100,000 clones, around nine tenths of which are singletons, and approximately 0.58% rests with the top ten.

The source material was PBMCs, sampled from a glioma patient treated with radiotherapy, temozolomide or both. The clonotype was recovered from a woman between 45 and 65 years old with glioma. The V and J genes are TRBV7-9 and TRBJ1-3; no clear D. CDR3 protein: CASSSGFGNTIYF. The DNA of the CDR3 is TGTGCCAGCAGCTCGGGATTTGGAAACACCATATATTTC.